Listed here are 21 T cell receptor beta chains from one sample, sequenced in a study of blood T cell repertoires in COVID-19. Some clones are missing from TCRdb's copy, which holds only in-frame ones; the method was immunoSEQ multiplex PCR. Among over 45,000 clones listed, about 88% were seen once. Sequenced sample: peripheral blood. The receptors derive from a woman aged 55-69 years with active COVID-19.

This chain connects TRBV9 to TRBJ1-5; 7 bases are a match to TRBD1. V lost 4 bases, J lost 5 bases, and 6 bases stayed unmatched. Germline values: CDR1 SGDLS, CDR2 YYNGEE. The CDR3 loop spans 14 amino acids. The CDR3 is CASSPSGGHQPQHF. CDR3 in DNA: TGTGCCAGCAGCCCCTCAGGGGGGCATCAGCCCCAGCATTTT.

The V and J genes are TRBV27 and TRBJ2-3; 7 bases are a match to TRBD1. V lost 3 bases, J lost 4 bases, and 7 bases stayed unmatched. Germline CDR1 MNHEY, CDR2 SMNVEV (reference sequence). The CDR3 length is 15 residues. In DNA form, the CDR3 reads TGTGCCAGCAGTTTTAGGACAGGACCCGCAGATACGCAGTATTTT. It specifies CASSFRTGPADTQYF.

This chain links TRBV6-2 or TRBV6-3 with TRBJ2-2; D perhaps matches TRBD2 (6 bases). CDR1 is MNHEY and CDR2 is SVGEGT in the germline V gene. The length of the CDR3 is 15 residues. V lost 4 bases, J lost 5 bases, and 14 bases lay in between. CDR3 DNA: TGTGCCAGCAGTTCAGGGACTCCGGGTACCGGGGAGCTGTTTTTT. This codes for CASSSGTPGTGELFF.

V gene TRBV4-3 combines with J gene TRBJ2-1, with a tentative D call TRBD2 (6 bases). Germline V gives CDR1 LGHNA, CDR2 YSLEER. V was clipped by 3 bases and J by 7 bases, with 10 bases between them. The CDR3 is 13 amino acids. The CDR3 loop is CASSQGLRNEQFF. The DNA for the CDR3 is TGCGCCAGCAGCCAGGGACTCCGGAATGAGCAGTTCTTC.

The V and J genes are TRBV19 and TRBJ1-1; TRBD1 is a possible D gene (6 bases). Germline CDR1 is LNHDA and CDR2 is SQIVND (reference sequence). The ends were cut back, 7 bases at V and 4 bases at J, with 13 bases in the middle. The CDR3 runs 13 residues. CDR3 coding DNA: TGTGCCAGTACCACAGGGAGGGGCACTGAAGCTTTCTTT. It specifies CASTTGRGTEAFF.

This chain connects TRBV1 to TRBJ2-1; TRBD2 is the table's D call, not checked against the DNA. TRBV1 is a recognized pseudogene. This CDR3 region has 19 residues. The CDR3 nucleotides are TGCACCAGCAGCCAAGATTCTCCGGGGGGGTTTCGCTCCTACAATGAGCAGTTCTTC. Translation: CTSSQDSPGGFRSYNEQFF.

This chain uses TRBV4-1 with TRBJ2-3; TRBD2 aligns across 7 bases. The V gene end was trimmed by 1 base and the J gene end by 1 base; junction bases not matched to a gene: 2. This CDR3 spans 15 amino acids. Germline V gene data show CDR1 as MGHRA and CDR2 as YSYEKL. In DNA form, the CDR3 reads TGCGCCAGCAGCCAAGGACGGGGGGGCACAGATACGCAGTATTTT. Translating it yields CASSQGRGGTDTQYF.

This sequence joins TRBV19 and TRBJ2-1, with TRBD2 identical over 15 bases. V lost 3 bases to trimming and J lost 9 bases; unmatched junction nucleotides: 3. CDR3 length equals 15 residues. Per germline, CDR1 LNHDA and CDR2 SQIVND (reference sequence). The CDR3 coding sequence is TGTGCCAGTAGTATGGGACTAGCGGGAGGCTCTGAGCAGTTCTTC. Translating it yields CASSMGLAGGSEQFF.

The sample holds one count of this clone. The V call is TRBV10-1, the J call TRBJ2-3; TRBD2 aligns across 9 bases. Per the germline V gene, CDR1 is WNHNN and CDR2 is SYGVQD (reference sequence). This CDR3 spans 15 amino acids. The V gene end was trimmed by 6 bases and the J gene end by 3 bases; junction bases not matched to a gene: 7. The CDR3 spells CASSPAGGPTDTQYF. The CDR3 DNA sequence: TGCGCCAGCAGCCCCGCGGGGGGGCCAACAGATACGCAGTATTTT.

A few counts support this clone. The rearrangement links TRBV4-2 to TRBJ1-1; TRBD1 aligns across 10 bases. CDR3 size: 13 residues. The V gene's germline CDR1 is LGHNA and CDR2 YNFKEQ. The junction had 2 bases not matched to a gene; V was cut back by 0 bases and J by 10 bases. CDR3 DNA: TGTGCCAGCAGCCAAGAACGGGACAGGGGAGCTTTCTTT. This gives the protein CASSQERDRGAFF.

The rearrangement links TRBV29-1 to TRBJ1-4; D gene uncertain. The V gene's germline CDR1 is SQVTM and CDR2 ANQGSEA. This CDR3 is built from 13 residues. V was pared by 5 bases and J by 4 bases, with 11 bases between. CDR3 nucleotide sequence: TGCAGCGTTTTGGCAGTTAATAATGAAAAACTGTTTTTT. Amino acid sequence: CSVLAVNNEKLFF.

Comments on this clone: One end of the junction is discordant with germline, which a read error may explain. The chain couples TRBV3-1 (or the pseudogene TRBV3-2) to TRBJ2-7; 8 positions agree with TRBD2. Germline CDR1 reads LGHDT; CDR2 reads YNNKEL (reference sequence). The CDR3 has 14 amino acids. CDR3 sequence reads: CASSQAGVSYEQYF. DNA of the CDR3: TGTGCCAGCAGTCAAGCGGGGGTATCCTACGAGCAGTACTTC.

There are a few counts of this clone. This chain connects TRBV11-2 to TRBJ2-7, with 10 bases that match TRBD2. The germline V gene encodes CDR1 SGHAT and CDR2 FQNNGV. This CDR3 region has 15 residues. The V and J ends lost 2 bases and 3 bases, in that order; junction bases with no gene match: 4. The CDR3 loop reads CASSLTSGDYYEQYF. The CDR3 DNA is TGTGCCAGCAGCTTAACTAGCGGGGACTACTACGAGCAGTACTTC.

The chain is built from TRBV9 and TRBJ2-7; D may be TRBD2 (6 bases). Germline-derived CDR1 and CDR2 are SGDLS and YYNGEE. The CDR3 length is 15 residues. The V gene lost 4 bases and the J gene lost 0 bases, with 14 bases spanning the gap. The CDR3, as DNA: TGTGCCAGCAGCCCGAGCGGGCTGAGCTCCTACGAGCAGTACTTC. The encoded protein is CASSPSGLSSYEQYF.

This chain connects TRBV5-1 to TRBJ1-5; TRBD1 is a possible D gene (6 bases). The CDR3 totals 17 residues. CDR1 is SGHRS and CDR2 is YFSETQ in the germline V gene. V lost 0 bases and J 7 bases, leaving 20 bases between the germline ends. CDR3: CASSLAGTSGIGQPQHF. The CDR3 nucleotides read TGCGCCAGCAGCTTGGCCGGGACATCGGGGATAGGACAGCCCCAGCATTTT. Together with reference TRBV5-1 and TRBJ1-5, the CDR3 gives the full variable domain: KAGVTQTPRYLIKTRGQQVTLSCSPISGHRSVSWYQQTPGQGLQFLFEYFSETQRNKGNFPGRFSGRQFSNSRSEMNVSTLELGDSALYLCASSLAGTSGIGQPQHFGDGTRLSIL.

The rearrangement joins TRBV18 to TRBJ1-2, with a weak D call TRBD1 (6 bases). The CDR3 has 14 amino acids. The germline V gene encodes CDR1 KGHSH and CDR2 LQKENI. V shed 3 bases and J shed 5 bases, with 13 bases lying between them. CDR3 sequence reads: CASSPGGGAYGYTF. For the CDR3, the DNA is TGTGCCAGCTCACCTGGCGGGGGCGCATATGGCTACACCTTC.

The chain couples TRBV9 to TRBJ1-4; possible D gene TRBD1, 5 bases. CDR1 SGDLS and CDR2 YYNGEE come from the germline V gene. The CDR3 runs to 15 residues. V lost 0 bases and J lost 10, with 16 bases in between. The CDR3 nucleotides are TGTGCCAGCAGCGTAGAAAGTGACAGTGTTGGAAAACTGTTTTTT. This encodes CASSVESDSVGKLFF.

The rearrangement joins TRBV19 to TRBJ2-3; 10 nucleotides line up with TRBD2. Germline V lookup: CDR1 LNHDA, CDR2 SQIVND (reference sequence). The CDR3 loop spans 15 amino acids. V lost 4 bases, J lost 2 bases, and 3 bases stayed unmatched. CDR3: CASSRTSGITDTQYF. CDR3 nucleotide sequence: TGTGCCAGTAGTAGGACTAGCGGCATCACAGATACGCAGTATTTT.

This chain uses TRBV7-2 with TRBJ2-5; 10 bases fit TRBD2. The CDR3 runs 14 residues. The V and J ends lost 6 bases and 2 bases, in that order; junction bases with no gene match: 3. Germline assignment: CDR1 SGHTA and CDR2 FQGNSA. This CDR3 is CASSYSGGQETQYF. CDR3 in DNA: TGTGCCAGCAGTTATAGCGGGGGGCAAGAGACCCAGTACTTC.

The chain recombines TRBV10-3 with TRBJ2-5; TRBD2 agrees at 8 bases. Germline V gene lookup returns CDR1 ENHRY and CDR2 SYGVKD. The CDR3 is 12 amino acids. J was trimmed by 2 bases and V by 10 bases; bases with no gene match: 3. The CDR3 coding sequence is TGTGCCACGGCGGGGGGACAAGAGACCCAGTACTTC. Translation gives CATAGGQETQYF.

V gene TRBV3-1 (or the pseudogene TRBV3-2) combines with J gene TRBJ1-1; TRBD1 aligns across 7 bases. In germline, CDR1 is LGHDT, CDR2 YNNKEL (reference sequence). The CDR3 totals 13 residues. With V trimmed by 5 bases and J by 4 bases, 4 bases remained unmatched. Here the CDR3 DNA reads TGTGCCAGCAGCTCAACAGGGGTCACTGAAGCTTTCTTT. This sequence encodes CASSSTGVTEAFF.